This TCR beta chain emerged from a study of beta chain features in type 1 diabetes. The purity of all sorted populations exceeded 95%. Trimming took 4 bases from V and 8 from J; bases not matched to a gene: 11. Germline V CDR1 and CDR2: LNHDA, SQIVND (reference sequence). This CDR3 contains 15 residues. About this clone itself: Antigen: not known.

Study-wide points: Since sequencing was performed on cDNA, cells with high TCR expression could be over-represented. Across patients, naive, central memory and Treg TCRB repertoires exhibited apparently greater similarity than was observed across healthy donors.

The whole isolated RNA underwent reverse transcription, so sequencing captured expressed TCRB transcripts. Some clones are missing from TCRdb's copy, which holds only in-frame ones; the method was immunoSEQ multiplex PCR. The data contain about 930,000 clones, 17% of them seen just once; the ten biggest clones take up around 0.02%. The rearrangement uses TRBV19 and TRBJ2-1; 7 positions match TRBD2. Sequencing used naive CD4+ T cells from blood. The origin of this receptor is a woman between 18 and 30 years old in good health. CDR3 bases: TGTGCCAGTAGTACCTCCGGGACTACCCCCCATGAGCAGTTCTTC. Its protein product is CASSTSGTTPHEQFF.